A selection of T cell receptor beta chains follows, all from one sample in a study of tumor and adjacent non-tumor tissue in lung cancer. Each CDR3 protein gets one entry after TCRdb re-called the multiplex PCR reads with MiXCR. The sample holds 77,000 or so distinct CDR3 sequences; about three quarters are singletons and the top ten take over 9.5%. Sequencing was carried out using lung tumor tissue. The receptors come from a woman between 45 and 60 years old with non-small cell lung cancer. CDR3s leave out the opening cysteine and the closing phenylalanine or tryptophan.

v_call: TRBV28
j_call: TRBJ2-4
cdr3_aa: ASSFLTGDENIQY

v_call: TRBV4-1
j_call: TRBJ2-1
cdr3_aa: ASSQPTSGGVEQF

v_call: TRBV11-3
j_call: TRBJ2-1
cdr3_aa: ASGRGNEQF

v_call: TRBV4-1
j_call: TRBJ1-2
cdr3_aa: ASSQDRGRGRIGYA

v_call: TRBV10-1
j_call: TRBJ2-1
cdr3_aa: ANSEYGAGDEQF

v_call: TRBV29-1
j_call: TRBJ2-7
cdr3_aa: RVEAQRYEQY

v_call: TRBV6-1
j_call: TRBJ2-2
cdr3_aa: ASSTFRTVYTRELF

v_call: TRBV15
j_call: TRBJ2-3
cdr3_aa: ATSRGSLAGWADTQY

v_call: TRBV5-6
j_call: TRBJ1-1
cdr3_aa: ASSYLQGDTEAF

v_call: TRBV12-3/TRBV12-4
j_call: TRBJ2-1
cdr3_aa: ASSKLLAYNEQF

v_call: TRBV7-9
j_call: TRBJ2-3
cdr3_aa: VSKGSTDTQY

v_call: TRBV12-3/TRBV12-4
j_call: TRBJ2-7
cdr3_aa: TSSLRGESSYGRY

v_call: TRBV6-5
j_call: TRBJ1-4
cdr3_aa: ASSYSGGGGEELL

v_call: TRBV10-1
j_call: TRBJ2-2
cdr3_aa: ASPGRGNTGELF

v_call: TRBV11-3
j_call: TRBJ2-1
cdr3_aa: ASSSRGGRNEQF